Below, 30 T cell receptor beta chains from the same sample are listed, as sequenced in a study of OX40 agonist ivuxolimab in advanced cancers. Profiling relied on immunoSEQ multiplex PCR, and the TCRdb table lists in-frame clones only, not all of them. The sample yields tens of thousands of clones, around nine tenths seen once. This material consisted of CD4+ or CD8+ T cells sorted from blood, taken in a trial of the OX40 agonist ivuxolimab. Receptors originate from an adult with an advanced solid tumor such as melanoma, head and neck, liver or kidney cancer.

The chain joins TRBV5-1 to TRBJ2-3; 8 nucleotides line up with TRBD1. CDR3 size: 14 residues. From germline, CDR1 is SGHRS and CDR2 YFSETQ. Losses at the gene ends were 2 bases for V and 6 bases for J; bases not matched to a gene: 5. CDR3 region: CASSLGQGADTQYF. The DNA for the CDR3 is TGCGCCAGCAGCTTAGGACAGGGAGCCGATACGCAGTATTTT.

This clone appeared once. V is TRBV27 and J is TRBJ1-5, with 7 bases fitting TRBD1. V trimming: 4 bases; J trimming: 5 bases; junction bases outside the gene matches: 8. The germline gives CDR1 MNHEY, CDR2 SMNVEV (reference sequence). The CDR3 is 15 residues long. The CDR3 bases are TGTGCCAGCAGTTCTACCACAGGGGTCCATCAGCCCCAGCATTTT. This sequence encodes CASSSTTGVHQPQHF.

The J gene is TRBJ2-1, the V gene TRBV10-2; 9 nucleotides agree with TRBD2. Trimming at V came to 4 bases and at J to 0 bases, leaving 4 bases not matched to a gene. The germline V gene has CDR1 WSHSY and CDR2 SAAADI. This CDR3 is 16 amino acids long. The CDR3 protein is CASSGLAASSYNEQFF. The CDR3 coding sequence is TGCGCCAGCAGTGGACTAGCGGCCAGCTCCTACAATGAGCAGTTCTTC.

The V and J genes are TRBV29-1 and TRBJ1-2; 7 nucleotides align to TRBD1. The CDR3 contains 12 residues. Germline V gene sequence: CDR1 SQVTM, CDR2 ANQGSEA. Trimming at V came to 4 bases and at J to 4 bases, leaving 3 bases not matched to a gene. The CDR3 bases are TGCAGCGTTGTTACAGGGGCCTATGGCTACACCTTC. This translates into CSVVTGAYGYTF.

The rearrangement links TRBV9 to TRBJ2-1; 11 bases are a match to TRBD2. Germline loops: CDR1 SGDLS, CDR2 YYNGEE. V dropped 1 base and J dropped 3; count of bases not matched to a gene: 0. The CDR3 is 15 amino acids. CDR3 sequence: CASSVLAGGYNEQFF. CDR3 in DNA: TGTGCCAGCAGCGTACTAGCGGGAGGCTACAATGAGCAGTTCTTC.

V is TRBV6-5 and J is TRBJ2-2; D is possibly TRBD2 (6 bases). The germline V gene has CDR1 MNHEY and CDR2 SVGAGI. V was pared by 5 bases and J by 3 bases, with 13 bases between. The CDR3 loop spans 15 amino acids. DNA of the CDR3: TGTGCCAGCAGTGTCTCCAGGGACTACACCGGGGAGCTGTTTTTT. It encodes CASSVSRDYTGELFF.

The V gene is TRBV4-1, the J gene TRBJ2-2; 8 nucleotides align to TRBD1. CDR1 is MGHRA and CDR2 is YSYEKL in the germline V gene. The V and J ends lost 5 bases and 0 bases, in that order; junction bases with no gene match: 8. The CDR3 runs to 17 residues. CDR3: CASSSYPDRANTGELFF. The CDR3 DNA reads TGCGCCAGCAGCTCTTACCCGGACAGGGCGAACACCGGGGAGCTGTTTTTT.

The chain carries TRBV18 and TRBJ1-1, with D perhaps TRBD1 (6 bases). The CDR3 spans 15 residues. Germline V gene sequence: CDR1 KGHSH, CDR2 LQKENI. V lost 1 base and J lost 0, with 9 bases in between. Here the CDR3 reads CASSPQGGVNTEAFF. The DNA for the CDR3 is TGTGCCAGCTCACCACAGGGGGGCGTGAACACTGAAGCTTTCTTT.

This clone was seen more than once but under ten times. V is TRBV6-5 and J is TRBJ2-7; a weak D match, TRBD1 (6 bases). The germline CDR1 and CDR2 sequences are MNHEY and SVGAGI. CDR3 length equals 14 residues. Trimming stripped 5 bases from V and 7 bases from J, with 18 bases between. The CDR3 loop reads CASSDQGIVREQYF. DNA of the CDR3: TGTGCCAGCAGTGATCAGGGGATAGTGCGTGAGCAGTACTTC.

This clone was seen more than once but under ten times. V gene TRBV19 combines with J gene TRBJ1-6, with D unclear. The CDR3 runs 11 residues. The V gene's germline CDR1 is LNHDA and CDR2 SQIVND (reference sequence). CDR3 sequence reads: CAPRRNSPLHF. CDR3 bases: TGTGCTCCCCGGCGCAATTCACCCCTCCACTTT.

This clone was detected only a few times. The CDR3, as DNA: TGTGCCAGCAGCTTAGGAGGCACTTCACCCCTCCACTTT. Translating it yields CASSLGGTSPLHF. The chain carries TRBV7-8 and TRBJ1-6, with unresolved D. The V end was cut by 1 base, the J end by 9 bases, with 7 bases between. The CDR3 spans 13 residues. CDR1 and CDR2 (germline): SGHVS, FQNEAQ.

This chain uses TRBV9 with TRBJ2-3, with D tentatively TRBD1 or TRBD2 (6 bases each). The V and J ends lost 5 bases and 3 bases respectively, with 16 bases between them. Germline V gene data show CDR1 as SGDLS and CDR2 as YYNGEE. The CDR3 spans 15 residues. The CDR3 protein is CASSLKGGKTDTQYF. CDR3 nucleotide sequence: TGTGCCAGCAGTTTAAAGGGGGGAAAAACAGATACGCAGTATTTT.

This chain connects TRBV10-3 to TRBJ2-1, with 10 bases lining up with TRBD2. The CDR3 is 19 residues long. After removal of 6 bases from V and 6 bases from J, the junction contained 20 bases not matched to a gene. The germline gives CDR1 ENHRY, CDR2 SYGVKD. The CDR3 DNA sequence: TGTGCCATCAGCCCCGGGACAGGTGTAGCGGGAGGTAATCTCAATGAGCAGTTCTTC. Its protein is CAISPGTGVAGGNLNEQFF.

This clone has a single count. DNA for the CDR3: TGCGCCAGCAGCCCCGGGACACTCAGCTCCTATAATTCACCCCTCCACTTT. Translation gives CASSPGTLSSYNSPLHF. The genes are TRBV10-2 and TRBJ1-6, with D possibly being TRBD1 (6 bases). Looked up from germline, CDR1 is WSHSY and CDR2 is SAAADI. Trimming took 6 bases from V and 0 from J, leaving 15 bases between them. This CDR3 region has 17 residues.

V and J are TRBV5-6 and TRBJ2-2, with D tentatively TRBD2 (5 bases). This CDR3 contains 15 residues. Per the germline V gene, CDR1 is SGHDT and CDR2 is YYEEEE. Trimming pared 4 bases from V and 3 bases from J, leaving 13 bases between. The CDR3 nucleotides are TGTGCCAGCAGCCGCGGGCCGGTGGACACCGGGGAGCTGTTTTTT. This codes for CASSRGPVDTGELFF.

V usage is TRBV7-2 and J usage is TRBJ2-2; TRBD1 agrees at 7 bases. The V gene's germline CDR1 is SGHTA and CDR2 FQGNSA. V dropped 5 bases and J dropped 5; count of bases not matched to a gene: 8. The CDR3 sequence is 15 residues long. CDR3 in DNA: TGTGCCAGCAGCCCGATGAGGGGGCGAACCGGGGAGCTGTTTTTT. It is translated as CASSPMRGRTGELFF.

The genes are TRBV29-1 and TRBJ2-3; a possible D gene is TRBD2 (5 bases). There are 15 residues in the CDR3. V shed 3 bases and J shed 6 bases, with 19 bases lying between them. CDR1 and CDR2 from the germline V gene are SQVTM and ANQGSEA. The CDR3 DNA follows: TGCAGCGTTGATGAGGTTGGGAGAGAAGGCGATACGCAGTATTTT. Its translation: CSVDEVGREGDTQYF.

The chain joins TRBV9 to TRBJ1-1; TRBD1 matches 9 bases. This CDR3 contains 13 residues. The germline CDR1 and CDR2 sequences are SGDLS and YYNGEE. After removal of 4 bases from V and 7 bases from J, the junction contained 5 bases not matched to a gene. CDR3 coding DNA: TGTGCCAGCAGCAGGACAGGGGCGCGTGAAGCTTTCTTT. As protein: CASSRTGAREAFF.

The chain combines TRBV6-1 with TRBJ1-2, with 8 bases that match TRBD1. This CDR3 has 13 residues. The trim removed 6 bases at V and 8 bases at J, leaving 8 bases unmatched. Germline V lookup: CDR1 MNHNS, CDR2 SASEGT. The CDR3 DNA reads as TGTGCCAGCAGGGTGGACAGGGCCCAAGGCTACACCTTC. It encodes CASRVDRAQGYTF.

This chain's CDR3 is CASSYAQGYEQYF. CDR3 bases: TGTGCCAGCAGTTACGCCCAGGGTTACGAGCAGTACTTC. The V and J genes are TRBV11-2 and TRBJ2-7, with D perhaps matching TRBD1 (5 bases). This CDR3 region has 13 residues. Germline V CDR1 and CDR2: SGHAT, FQNNGV. V was clipped by 6 bases and J by 4 bases, with 13 bases between them.

V and J are TRBV20-1 and TRBJ1-4, with 7 nucleotides matching TRBD1. CDR1 and CDR2 (germline): DFQATT, SNEGSKA (reference sequence). The CDR3 is made up of 11 amino acids. The CDR3 sequence is CRGTVNEKLFF. The CDR3 nucleotides are TGCAGAGGGACAGTTAATGAAAAACTGTTTTTT.

The gene calls are TRBV14 and TRBJ1-4; possibly TRBD1 for D (5 bases). V lost 4 bases and J 8 bases, leaving 20 bases between the germline ends. The CDR3 spans 16 residues. Germline CDR1 reads SGHDN; CDR2 reads FVKESK. CDR3 loop: CASSPIGGQGREKLFF. The CDR3 DNA sequence: TGTGCCAGCAGCCCCATCGGAGGGCAGGGTAGAGAAAAACTGTTTTTT.

The table lists this clone with a count of one. This chain links TRBV14 with TRBJ1-1; 7 nucleotides match TRBD1. The J segment lost 6 bases and the V segment lost 5 bases, leaving 15 bases of the junction unmatched. CDR3 length equals 16 residues. In germline, CDR1 is SGHDN, CDR2 FVKESK. CDR3 nucleotide sequence: TGTGCCAGCAGCTCAAGGACAGGAGGGACCGCGGCTGAAGCTTTCTTT. Its protein product is CASSSRTGGTAAEAFF.

The gene calls are TRBV9 and TRBJ2-3, with 14 positions matching TRBD2. V was pared by 0 bases and J by 8 bases, with 2 bases of the junction left unmatched. The germline CDR1 and CDR2 sequences are SGDLS and YYNGEE. There are 15 residues in the CDR3. CDR3 sequence (DNA): TGTGCCAGCAGCGTAGGACTAGCGGGGGGGCGTACGCAGTATTTT. Protein: CASSVGLAGGRTQYF.

The V gene is TRBV10-3, the J gene TRBJ2-3; TRBD2 aligns across 7 bases. Germline V gene data show CDR1 as ENHRY and CDR2 as SYGVKD. The CDR3 loop spans 14 amino acids. J was trimmed by 0 bases and V by 9 bases; bases with no gene match: 6. CDR3 nucleotides: TGTGCCATAGGGACTACAGGTAGCACAGATACGCAGTATTTT. It translates to CAIGTTGSTDTQYF.

The gene calls are TRBV6-5 and TRBJ2-2; D gene unclear. CDR3 length: 15 amino acids. CDR1 and CDR2 (germline): MNHEY, SVGAGI. The germline V and J ends were trimmed by 7 bases and 5 bases, with 17 bases remaining between them. CDR3 protein: CASTPLLSGTGELFF. The CDR3, as DNA: TGTGCCAGCACCCCTCTTCTGTCGGGTACCGGGGAGCTGTTTTTT.

This chain links TRBV7-2 with TRBJ1-2; D may be TRBD1 (6 bases). Germline CDR1 is SGHTA and CDR2 is FQGNSA. The CDR3 contains 14 residues. V lost 5 bases and J 2 bases, leaving 12 bases between the germline ends. CDR3 loop: CASSPWTANYGYTF. Here the CDR3 DNA reads TGTGCCAGCAGCCCTTGGACAGCCAACTATGGCTACACCTTC.

This chain uses TRBV7-2 with TRBJ1-1, with D perhaps matching TRBD1 (5 bases). V lost 0 bases to trimming and J lost 6 bases, with 14 bases between them. This CDR3 is 15 amino acids long. Per the germline V gene, CDR1 is SGHTA and CDR2 is FQGNSA. CDR3 DNA: TGTGCCAGCAGCTTAGCCGGATGGGGGTCGTCTGAAGCTTTCTTT. Protein sequence: CASSLAGWGSSEAFF.

The chain employs TRBV6-1 and TRBJ1-5; TRBD1 aligns across 7 bases. The CDR3 extends over 14 amino acids. With 6 bases clipped from V and 5 bases from J, the junction kept 7 bases outside the gene matches. Germline-derived CDR1 and CDR2 are MNHNS and SASEGT. The CDR3 DNA reads TGTGCCAGCAGAGAGGGACAGTTATATCAGCCCCAGCATTTT. Its translation: CASREGQLYQPQHF.

This clone was observed a handful of times. This sample includes further DNA sequences coding for the same CDR3. The V gene is TRBV18, the J gene TRBJ1-3; the match to TRBD1 covers 7 bases. V shed 3 bases and J 0 bases; nucleotides not matched to a gene: 2. The CDR3 runs to 15 residues. CDR1 is KGHSH, CDR2 LQKENI, per germline. CDR3 coding DNA: TGTGCCAGCTCACCTGGGACAGCCTCTGGAAACACCATATATTTT. Protein product: CASSPGTASGNTIYF.